This T cell receptor (beta chain) was recorded in a study of regulatory T cells in long-lasting Graves disease. According to the study, TCR beta libraries were built with iRepertoire HTBI primers and CDR3-region Arm-PCR. TCRdb fed the multiplex PCR reads into MiXCR, producing one record per CDR3 protein. The sample has roughly 520,000 distinct CDR3 sequences; around 12% are singletons. Time point: newly diagnosed GD, antithyroid drugs for less than 3 months. Extracted RNA from PBMCs served as the source of the TCR library. Doctors identified Graves' disease using the American Thyroid Association guidelines. CDR3 length equals 16 residues. V lost 6 bases and J lost 1; bases outside the gene matches: 6. Germline V gives CDR1 MNHNS, CDR2 SASEGT. This clonotype has at least ten counts. Another study also made use of these data, one on T cells in Graves' hyperthyroidism and ophthalmopathy. From that paper: A set of HTBI primers served as the primers for a first-round RT-PCR of the TCR CDR3.

The sample consisted of peripheral blood mononuclear cells (PBMCs), taken at new diagnosis, from a patient treated with antithyroid drugs. The chain couples TRBV6-1 to TRBJ2-7; 13 bases are a match to TRBD2. The clonotype comes from a woman aged 25 to 39 with Graves disease. CDR3 amino acids: CASRNPGLAGSYEQYF. The CDR3 DNA reads as TGTGCCAGCAGGAACCCGGGACTAGCGGGATCCTACGAGCAGTACTTC.